This T cell receptor (beta chain) is from a study of shared clonotypes between healthy human individuals. Trimming removed 0 bases at V and 5 bases at J, with 16 bases between. The CDR3 covers 16 residues. Germline V CDR1 and CDR2: SGDLS, YYNGEE. Here immunoSEQ multiplex PCR was the method, and the copy in TCRdb shows in-frame clones only, minus some. The sample includes 2 million to 2.5 million clones, 85% to 95% seen only once; the top ten take around 0.4%. The source material was naive CD4+ T cells from PBMCs. Subset: CD45RA+ positively selected. The chain links TRBV9 to TRBJ2-3; D is perhaps TRBD2 (5 bases). This clonotype was obtained from a man younger than 35 in good health. Some clones in this sample may be carry-over from other donors' samples. In DNA, the CDR3 is TGTGCCAGCAGCGTAGGCCTAGCAGACGCGGGAGATACGCAGTATTTT. This encodes CASSVGLADAGDTQYF.